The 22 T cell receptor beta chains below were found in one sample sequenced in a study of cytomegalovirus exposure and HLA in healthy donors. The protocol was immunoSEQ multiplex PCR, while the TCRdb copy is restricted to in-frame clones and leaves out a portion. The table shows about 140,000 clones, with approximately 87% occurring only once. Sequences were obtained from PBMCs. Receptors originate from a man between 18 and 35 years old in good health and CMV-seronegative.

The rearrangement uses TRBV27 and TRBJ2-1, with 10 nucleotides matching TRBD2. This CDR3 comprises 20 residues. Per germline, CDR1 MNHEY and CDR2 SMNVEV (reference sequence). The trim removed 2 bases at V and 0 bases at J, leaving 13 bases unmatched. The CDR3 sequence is CASSLNPTSGRQFSYNEQFF. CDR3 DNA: TGTGCCAGCAGTTTAAATCCGACTAGCGGGCGTCAATTCTCCTACAATGAGCAGTTCTTC.

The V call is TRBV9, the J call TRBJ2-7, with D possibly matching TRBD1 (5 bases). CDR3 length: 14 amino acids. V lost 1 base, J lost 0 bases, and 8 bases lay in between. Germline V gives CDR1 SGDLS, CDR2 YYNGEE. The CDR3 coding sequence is TGTGCCAGCAGCGTAATAGACAGCTCCTACGAGCAGTACTTC. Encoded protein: CASSVIDSSYEQYF.

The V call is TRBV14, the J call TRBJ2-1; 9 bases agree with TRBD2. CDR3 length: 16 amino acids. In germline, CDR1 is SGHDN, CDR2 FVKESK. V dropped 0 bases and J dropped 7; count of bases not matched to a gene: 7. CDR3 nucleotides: TGTGCCAGCAGCCAAGATTTGGGACTAGCCCCAAATGAGCAGTTCTTC. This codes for CASSQDLGLAPNEQFF.

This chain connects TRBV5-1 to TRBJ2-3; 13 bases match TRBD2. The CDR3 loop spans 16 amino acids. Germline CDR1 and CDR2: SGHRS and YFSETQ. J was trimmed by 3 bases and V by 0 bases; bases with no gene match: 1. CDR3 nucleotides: TGCGCCAGCAGCTTGGGACTAGCGGGGGGTACAGATACGCAGTATTTT. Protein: CASSLGLAGGTDTQYF.

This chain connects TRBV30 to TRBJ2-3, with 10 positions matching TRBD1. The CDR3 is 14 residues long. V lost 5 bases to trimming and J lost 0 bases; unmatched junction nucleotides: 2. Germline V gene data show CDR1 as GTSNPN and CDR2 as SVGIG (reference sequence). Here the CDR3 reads CAWGTGVSTDTQYF. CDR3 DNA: TGTGCCTGGGGGACAGGGGTTAGCACAGATACGCAGTATTTT.

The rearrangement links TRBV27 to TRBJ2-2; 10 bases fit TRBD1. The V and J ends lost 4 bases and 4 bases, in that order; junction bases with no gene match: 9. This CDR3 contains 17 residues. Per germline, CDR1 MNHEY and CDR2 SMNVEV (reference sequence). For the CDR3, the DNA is TGTGCCAGCAGTTCCCTTGACAGGGGGCGAGCCACCGGGGAGCTGTTTTTT. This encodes CASSSLDRGRATGELFF.

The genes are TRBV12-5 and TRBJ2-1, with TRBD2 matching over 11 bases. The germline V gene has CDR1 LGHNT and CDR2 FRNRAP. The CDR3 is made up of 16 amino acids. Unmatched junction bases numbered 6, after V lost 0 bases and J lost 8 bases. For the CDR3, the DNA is TGTGCTAGTGGTTTGGTAGTAGCGGGGGGGTACCATGAGCAGTTCTTC. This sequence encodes CASGLVVAGGYHEQFF.

DNA of the CDR3: TGCAGCGTTGCACAGAACACTGAAGCTTTCTTT. Translated: CSVAQNTEAFF. This sequence joins TRBV29-1 and TRBJ1-1; D is uncertain. This CDR3 has 11 amino acids. From germline, CDR1 is SQVTM and CDR2 ANQGSEA. V was pared by 4 bases and J by 1 base, with 4 bases between.

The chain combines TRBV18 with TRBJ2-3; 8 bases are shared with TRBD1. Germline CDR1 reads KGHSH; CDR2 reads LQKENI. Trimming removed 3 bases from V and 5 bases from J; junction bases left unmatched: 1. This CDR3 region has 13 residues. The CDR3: CASSPGQGDTQYF. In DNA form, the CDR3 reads TGTGCCAGCTCACCCGGACAGGGAGATACGCAGTATTTT. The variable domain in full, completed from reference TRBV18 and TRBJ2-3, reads NAGVMQNPRHLVRRRGQEARLRCSPMKGHSHVYWYRQLPEEGLKFMVYLQKENIIDESGMPKERFSAEFPKEGPSILRIQQVVRGDSAAYFCASSPGQGDTQYFGPGTRLTVL.

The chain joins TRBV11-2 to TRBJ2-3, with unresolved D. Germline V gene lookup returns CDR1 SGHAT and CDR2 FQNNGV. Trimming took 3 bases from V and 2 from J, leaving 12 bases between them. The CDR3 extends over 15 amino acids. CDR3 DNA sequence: TGTGCCAGCAGCTTCCCCCTAGATCCCACAGATACGCAGTATTTT. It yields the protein CASSFPLDPTDTQYF.

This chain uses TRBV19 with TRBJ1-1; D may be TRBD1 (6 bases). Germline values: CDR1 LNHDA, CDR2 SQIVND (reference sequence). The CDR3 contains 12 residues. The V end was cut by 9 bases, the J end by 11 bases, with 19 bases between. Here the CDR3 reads CASLGGRVNAFF. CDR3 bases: TGTGCCAGCCTTGGGGGCAGGGTGAACGCTTTCTTT. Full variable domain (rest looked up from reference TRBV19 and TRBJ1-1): DGGITQSPKYLFRKEGQNVTLSCEQNLNHDAMYWYRQDPGQGLRLIYYSQIVNDFQKGDIAEGYSVSREKKESFPLTVTSAQKNPTAFYLCASLGGRVNAFFGQGTRLTVV.

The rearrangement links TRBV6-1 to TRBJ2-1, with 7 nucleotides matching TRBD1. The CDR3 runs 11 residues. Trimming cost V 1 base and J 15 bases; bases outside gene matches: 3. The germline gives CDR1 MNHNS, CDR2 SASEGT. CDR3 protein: CASSEGNRGFF. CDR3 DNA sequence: TGTGCCAGCAGTGAAGGCAACAGGGGGTTCTTC.

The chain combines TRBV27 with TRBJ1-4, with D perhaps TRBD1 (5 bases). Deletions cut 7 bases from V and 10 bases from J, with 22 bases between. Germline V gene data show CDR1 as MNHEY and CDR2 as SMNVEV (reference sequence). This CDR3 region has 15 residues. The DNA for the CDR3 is TGTGCCAGCATGGCGTCGGGGGGGGTGTCTCGAAAACTGTTTTTT. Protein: CASMASGGVSRKLFF.

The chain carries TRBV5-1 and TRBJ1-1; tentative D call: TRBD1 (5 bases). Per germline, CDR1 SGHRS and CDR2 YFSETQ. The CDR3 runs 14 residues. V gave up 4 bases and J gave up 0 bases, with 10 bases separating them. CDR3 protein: CASSLDSMNTEAFF. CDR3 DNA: TGCGCCAGCAGCCTAGACAGTATGAACACTGAAGCTTTCTTT. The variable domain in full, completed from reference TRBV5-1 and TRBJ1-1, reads KAGVTQTPRYLIKTRGQQVTLSCSPISGHRSVSWYQQTPGQGLQFLFEYFSETQRNKGNFPGRFSGRQFSNSRSEMNVSTLELGDSALYLCASSLDSMNTEAFFGQGTRLTVV.

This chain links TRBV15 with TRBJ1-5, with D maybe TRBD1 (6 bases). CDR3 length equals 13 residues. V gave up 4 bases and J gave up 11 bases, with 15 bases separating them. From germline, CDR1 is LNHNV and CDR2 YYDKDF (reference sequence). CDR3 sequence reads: CATSTTRAGAQHF. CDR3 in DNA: TGTGCCACCAGCACGACACGGGCAGGGGCCCAGCATTTT.

The CDR3 here is CASSPGTGDSPLHF. For the CDR3, the DNA is TGTGCCAGCAGCCCCGGGACAGGGGACTCACCCCTCCACTTT. V is TRBV11-1 and J is TRBJ1-6; 10 nucleotides align to TRBD1. Looked up from germline, CDR1 is SGHAT and CDR2 is FQDESV (reference sequence). Unmatched junction bases numbered 5, after V lost 5 bases and J lost 10 bases. The CDR3 runs 14 residues. Looking up the rest from reference TRBV11-1 and TRBJ1-6 gives the full variable domain: EAEVAQSPRYKITEKSQAVAFWCDPISGHATLYWYRQILGQGPELLVQFQDESVVDDSQLPKDRFSAERLKGVDSTLKIQPAELGDSAMYLCASSPGTGDSPLHFGNGTRLTVT.

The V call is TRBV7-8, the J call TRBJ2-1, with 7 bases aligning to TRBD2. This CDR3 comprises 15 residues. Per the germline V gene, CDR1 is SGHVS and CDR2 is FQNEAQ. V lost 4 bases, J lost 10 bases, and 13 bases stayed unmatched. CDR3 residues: CASSSPGLMGREQFF. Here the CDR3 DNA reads TGTGCCAGCAGCTCACCGGGACTAATGGGCCGGGAGCAGTTCTTC.

The CDR3 region has the DNA TGCGCCAGCAGCTCCCAAATAGTGGGACAGGGGGCAGATACGCAGTATTTT. Its translation: CASSSQIVGQGADTQYF. This chain links TRBV5-1 with TRBJ2-3; 11 bases fit TRBD1. Unmatched junction bases numbered 10, after V lost 3 bases and J lost 4 bases. The germline CDR1 and CDR2 sequences are SGHRS and YFSETQ. The CDR3 sequence is 17 residues long. The full variable domain, completed using reference TRBV5-1 and TRBJ2-3, is KAGVTQTPRYLIKTRGQQVTLSCSPISGHRSVSWYQQTPGQGLQFLFEYFSETQRNKGNFPGRFSGRQFSNSRSEMNVSTLELGDSALYLCASSSQIVGQGADTQYFGPGTRLTVL.

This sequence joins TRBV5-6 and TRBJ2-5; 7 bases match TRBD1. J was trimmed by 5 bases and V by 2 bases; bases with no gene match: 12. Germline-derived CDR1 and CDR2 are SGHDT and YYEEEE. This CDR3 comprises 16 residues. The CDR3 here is CASSFPGQPPGETQYF. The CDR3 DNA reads TGTGCCAGCAGCTTTCCGGGACAGCCACCCGGGGAGACCCAGTACTTC.

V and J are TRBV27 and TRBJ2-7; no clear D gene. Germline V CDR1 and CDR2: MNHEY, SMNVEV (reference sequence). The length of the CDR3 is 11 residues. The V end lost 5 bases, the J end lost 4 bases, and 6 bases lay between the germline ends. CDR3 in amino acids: CASSNGYEQYF. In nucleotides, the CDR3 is TGTGCCAGCAGTAACGGGTACGAGCAGTACTTC.

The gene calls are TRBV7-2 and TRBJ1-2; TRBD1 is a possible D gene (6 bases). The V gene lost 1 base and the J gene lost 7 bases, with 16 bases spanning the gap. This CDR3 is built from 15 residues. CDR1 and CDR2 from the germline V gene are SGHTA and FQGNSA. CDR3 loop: CASSLGLTGETGYTF. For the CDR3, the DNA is TGTGCCAGCAGCTTAGGCCTGACAGGTGAAACTGGCTACACCTTC.

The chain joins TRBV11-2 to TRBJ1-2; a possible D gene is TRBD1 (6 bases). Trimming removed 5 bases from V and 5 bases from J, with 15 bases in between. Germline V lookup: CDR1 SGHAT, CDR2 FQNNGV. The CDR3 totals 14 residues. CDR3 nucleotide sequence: TGTGCCAGCAGCCGGGAGGGGGGGGCGTATGGCTACACCTTC. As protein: CASSREGGAYGYTF.